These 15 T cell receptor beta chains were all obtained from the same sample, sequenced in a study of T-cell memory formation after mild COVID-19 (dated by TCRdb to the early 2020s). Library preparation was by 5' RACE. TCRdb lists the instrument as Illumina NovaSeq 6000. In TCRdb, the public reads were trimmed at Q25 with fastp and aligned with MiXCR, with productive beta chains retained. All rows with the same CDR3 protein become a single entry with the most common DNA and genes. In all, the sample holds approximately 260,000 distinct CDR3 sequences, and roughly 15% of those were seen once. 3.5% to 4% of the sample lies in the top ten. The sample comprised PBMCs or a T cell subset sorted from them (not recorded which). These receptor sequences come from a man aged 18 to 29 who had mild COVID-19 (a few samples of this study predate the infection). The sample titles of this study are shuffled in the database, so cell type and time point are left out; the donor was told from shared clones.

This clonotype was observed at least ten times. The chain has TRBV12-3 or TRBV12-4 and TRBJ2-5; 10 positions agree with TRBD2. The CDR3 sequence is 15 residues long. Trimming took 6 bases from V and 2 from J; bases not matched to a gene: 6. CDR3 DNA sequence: TGTGCCAGCAGCTCCCTAGCGGGGGTTCAAGAGACCCAGTACTTC. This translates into CASSSLAGVQETQYF.

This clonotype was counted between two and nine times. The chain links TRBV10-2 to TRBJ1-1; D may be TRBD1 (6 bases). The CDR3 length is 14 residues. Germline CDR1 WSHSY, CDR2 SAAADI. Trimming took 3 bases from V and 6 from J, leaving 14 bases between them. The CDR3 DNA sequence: TGCGCCAGCAGTGACCGCAAACAGGGACCTGAAGCTTTCTTT. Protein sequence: CASSDRKQGPEAFF.

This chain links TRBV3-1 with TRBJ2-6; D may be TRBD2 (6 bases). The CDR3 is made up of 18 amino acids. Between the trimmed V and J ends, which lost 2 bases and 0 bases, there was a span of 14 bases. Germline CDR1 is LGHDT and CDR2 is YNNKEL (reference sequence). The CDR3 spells CASSQYAGRSSGANVLTF. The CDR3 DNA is TGTGCCAGCAGCCAATATGCGGGACGGAGCTCTGGGGCCAACGTCCTGACTTTC.

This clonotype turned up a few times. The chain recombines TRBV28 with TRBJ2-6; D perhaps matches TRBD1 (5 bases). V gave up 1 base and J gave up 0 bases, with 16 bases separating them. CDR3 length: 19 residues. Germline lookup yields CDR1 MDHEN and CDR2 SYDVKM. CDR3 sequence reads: CASSLSMIDRASGANVLTF. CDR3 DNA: TGTGCCAGCAGTTTATCCATGATCGACAGAGCCTCTGGGGCCAACGTCCTGACTTTC. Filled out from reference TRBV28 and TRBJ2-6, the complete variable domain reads DVKVTQSSRYLVKRTGEKVFLECVQDMDHENMFWYRQDPGLGLRLIYFSYDVKMKEKGDIPEGYSVSREKKERFSLILESASTNQTSMYLCASSLSMIDRASGANVLTFGAGSRLTVL.

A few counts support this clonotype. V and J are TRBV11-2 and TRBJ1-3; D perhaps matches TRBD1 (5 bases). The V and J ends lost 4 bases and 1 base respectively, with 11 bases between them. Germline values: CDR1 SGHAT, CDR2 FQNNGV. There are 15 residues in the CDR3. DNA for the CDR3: TGTGCCAGCAGCTCCTACGGGGCGTCTGGAAACACCATATATTTT. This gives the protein CASSSYGASGNTIYF.

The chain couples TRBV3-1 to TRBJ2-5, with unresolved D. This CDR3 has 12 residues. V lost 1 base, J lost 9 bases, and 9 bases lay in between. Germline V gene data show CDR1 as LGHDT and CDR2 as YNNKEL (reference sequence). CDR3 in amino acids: CASSQGGEAQYF. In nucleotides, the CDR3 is TGTGCCAGCAGCCAAGGAGGTGAAGCCCAGTACTTC.

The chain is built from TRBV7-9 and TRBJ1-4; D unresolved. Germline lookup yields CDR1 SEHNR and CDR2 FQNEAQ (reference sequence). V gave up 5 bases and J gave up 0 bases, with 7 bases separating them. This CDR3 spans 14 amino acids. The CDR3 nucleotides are TGTGCCAGCAGCCTGTGGACAACTAATGAAAAACTGTTTTTT. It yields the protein CASSLWTTNEKLFF.

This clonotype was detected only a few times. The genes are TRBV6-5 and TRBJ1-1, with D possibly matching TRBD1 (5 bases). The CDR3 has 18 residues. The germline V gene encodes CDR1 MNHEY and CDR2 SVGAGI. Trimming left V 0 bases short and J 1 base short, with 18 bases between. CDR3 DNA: TGTGCCAGCAGTTACTCGACGGCAGGGAGGGTGGGGAACACTGAAGCTTTCTTT. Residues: CASSYSTAGRVGNTEAFF.

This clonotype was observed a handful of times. The CDR3 sequence is CASSHPEGGGAYNEQFF. CDR3 nucleotide sequence: TGTGCCAGCAGCCACCCAGAGGGAGGGGGGGCCTACAATGAGCAGTTCTTC. The chain joins TRBV4-2 to TRBJ2-1; perhaps TRBD2 as D (7 bases). This CDR3 region has 17 residues. Germline V gene data show CDR1 as LGHNA and CDR2 as YNFKEQ. V was shortened by 3 bases and J by 2 bases, with 17 bases between the two germline ends.

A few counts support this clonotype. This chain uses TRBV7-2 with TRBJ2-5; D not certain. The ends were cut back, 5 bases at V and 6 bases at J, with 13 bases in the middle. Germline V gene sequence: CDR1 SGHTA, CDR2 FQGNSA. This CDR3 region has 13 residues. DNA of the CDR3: TGTGCCAGCAGCCTACTATTGGAAAAGACCCAGTACTTC. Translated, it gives CASSLLLEKTQYF. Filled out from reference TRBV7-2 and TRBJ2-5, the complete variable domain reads GAGVSQSPSNKVTEKGKDVELRCDPISGHTALYWYRQSLGQGLEFLIYFQGNSAPDKSGLPSDRFSAERTGGSVSTLTIQRTQQEDSAVYLCASSLLLEKTQYFGPGTRLLVL.

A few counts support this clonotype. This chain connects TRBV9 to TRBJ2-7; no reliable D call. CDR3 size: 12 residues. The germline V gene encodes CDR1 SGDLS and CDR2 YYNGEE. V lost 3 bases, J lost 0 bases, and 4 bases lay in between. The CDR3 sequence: CASSAISYEQYF. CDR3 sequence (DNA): TGTGCCAGCAGCGCCATCTCCTACGAGCAGTACTTC.

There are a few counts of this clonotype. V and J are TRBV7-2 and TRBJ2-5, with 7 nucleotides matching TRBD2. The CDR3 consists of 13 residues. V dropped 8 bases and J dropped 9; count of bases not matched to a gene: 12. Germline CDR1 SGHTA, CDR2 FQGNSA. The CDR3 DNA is TGTGCCAGCGGCCTCGGACTGGGAGGGGCCCAGTACTTC. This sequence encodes CASGLGLGGAQYF.

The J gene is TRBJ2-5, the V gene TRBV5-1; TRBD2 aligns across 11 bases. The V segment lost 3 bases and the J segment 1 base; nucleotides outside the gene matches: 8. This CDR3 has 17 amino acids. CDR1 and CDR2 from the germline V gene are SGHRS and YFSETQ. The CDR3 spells CASSSGGLAGFQETQYF. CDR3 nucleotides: TGCGCCAGCAGCTCCGGTGGACTAGCGGGCTTCCAAGAGACCCAGTACTTC.

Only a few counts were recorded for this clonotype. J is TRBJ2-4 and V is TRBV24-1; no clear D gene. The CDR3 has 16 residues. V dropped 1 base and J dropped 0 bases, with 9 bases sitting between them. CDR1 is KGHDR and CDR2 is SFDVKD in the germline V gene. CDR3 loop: CATSDFADLAKNIQYF. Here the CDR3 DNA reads TGTGCCACCAGTGATTTCGCAGATTTAGCCAAAAACATTCAGTACTTC.

This CDR3 is CASSEGLSGRVYEKLFF. The CDR3 DNA reads as TGTGCCAGCAGTGAAGGATTGTCGGGGCGGGTGTATGAAAAACTGTTTTTT. V is TRBV6-1 and J is TRBJ1-4; perhaps TRBD1 as D (5 bases). Germline CDR1 and CDR2: MNHNS and SASEGT. This CDR3 has 17 amino acids. Trimming pared 1 base from V and 6 bases from J, leaving 18 bases between.